These 19 T cell receptor beta chains came from one sample sequenced in a study of blood T cell dynamics during melanoma immunotherapy. TCRdb's table, derived via immunoSEQ multiplex PCR, lists solely in-frame clones and lacks some. The table lists tens of thousands of clones, around 88% of them singletons. Stated time point: pre-treatment baseline. Source: blood, taken from a patient treated with checkpoint blockade. The receptors derive from a human donor with melanoma.

The chain employs TRBV28 and TRBJ2-3, with 8 bases aligning to TRBD2. After removal of 1 base from V and 6 bases from J, the junction contained 9 bases not matched to a gene. The CDR3 consists of 16 residues. The germline V gene encodes CDR1 MDHEN and CDR2 SYDVKM. DNA for the CDR3: TGTGCCAGCAGTTTATCGTCGGCGGGAGGATTCGATACGCAGTATTTT. Translating it yields CASSLSSAGGFDTQYF.

This sequence joins TRBV15 and TRBJ2-5; D is possibly TRBD2 (7 bases). In germline, CDR1 is LNHNV, CDR2 YYDKDF (reference sequence). The CDR3 extends over 17 amino acids. V was cut by 2 bases and J by 5 bases, with 21 bases left in between. The CDR3 DNA reads TGTGCCACCAGCAGAACGTTAGGGGAGGGGACAATGGAGACCCAGTACTTC. Its protein is CATSRTLGEGTMETQYF.

The genes are TRBV5-4 and TRBJ2-1; 9 bases agree with TRBD2. CDR3 length equals 15 residues. CDR1 SGHNT and CDR2 YYREEE come from the germline V gene (reference sequence). Germline trimming cut 0 bases from V and 3 bases from J; bases unmatched to any gene: 1. The CDR3 here is CASSLGAGGYNEQFF. CDR3 DNA sequence: TGTGCCAGCAGCTTGGGAGCGGGGGGCTACAATGAGCAGTTCTTC.

J is TRBJ2-1 and V is TRBV11-3; D remains ambiguous. The CDR3 has 13 amino acids. CDR1 is SGHNT and CDR2 is YENEEA in the germline V gene. V lost 1 base and J lost 2, with 3 bases in between. CDR3: CASSLGTYNEQFF. CDR3 bases: TGTGCCAGCAGCTTAGGGACCTACAATGAGCAGTTCTTC.

CDR3 sequence (DNA): TGTGCCAGCAGTTACGACCAGGGCAGCGGCGAGCAGTACTTC. Translated: CASSYDQGSGEQYF. The V call is TRBV6-5, the J call TRBJ2-7; tentatively, D is TRBD1 or TRBD2 (5 bases each). CDR1 and CDR2 (germline): MNHEY, SVGAGI. V lost 2 bases and J 6 bases, leaving 14 bases between the germline ends. The CDR3 has 14 amino acids.

The V and J genes are TRBV18 and TRBJ2-5; 10 positions agree with TRBD1. CDR3 length: 17 residues. V was clipped by 6 bases and J by 4 bases; unmatched bases: 14. The germline gives CDR1 KGHSH, CDR2 LQKENI. CDR3 region: CASSPPTGGAQGETQYF. The CDR3 DNA sequence: TGTGCCAGCTCTCCTCCGACAGGGGGCGCTCAGGGAGAGACCCAGTACTTC.

This sequence joins TRBV16 and TRBJ1-5; no reliable D call. There are 15 residues in the CDR3. CDR1 and CDR2 from the germline V gene are KGHSY and FQNENV. Deletions cut 4 bases from V and 7 bases from J, with 17 bases between. Here the CDR3 reads CASSPTRTRGQPQHF. The CDR3 DNA reads as TGTGCCAGCAGCCCCACGCGGACCCGGGGACAGCCCCAGCATTTT.

The V call is TRBV29-1, the J call TRBJ1-1, with unresolved D. Trimming removed 7 bases at V and 0 bases at J, with 12 bases between. There are 13 residues in the CDR3. Germline values: CDR1 SQVTM, CDR2 ANQGSEA. CDR3 sequence: CSASAGLNTEAFF. The DNA of the CDR3 is TGCAGCGCCTCGGCGGGGTTGAACACTGAAGCTTTCTTT.

The genes are TRBV11-2 and TRBJ2-7, with no clear D. Germline-derived CDR1 and CDR2 are SGHAT and FQNNGV. The V and J ends lost 1 base and 6 bases respectively, with 16 bases between them. The CDR3 spans 15 residues. The CDR3 spells CASSLGLGNLGEQYF. CDR3 coding DNA: TGTGCCAGCAGCTTAGGTTTAGGCAACCTAGGCGAGCAGTACTTC.

The J gene is TRBJ2-7, the V gene TRBV28, with a weak D call TRBD1 (5 bases). Trimming removed 7 bases at V and 2 bases at J, with 18 bases between. The CDR3 has 15 amino acids. Germline loops: CDR1 MDHEN, CDR2 SYDVKM. CDR3 nucleotides: TGTGCCAGCACCAGCGCACCAGGGAAGCCCTACGAGCAGTACTTC. Encoded protein: CASTSAPGKPYEQYF.

V usage is TRBV18 and J usage is TRBJ2-5; D not resolved. Trimming took 6 bases from V and 1 from J, leaving 9 bases between them. This CDR3 has 13 amino acids. The germline V gene encodes CDR1 KGHSH and CDR2 LQKENI. The CDR3 reads CASSRDIQETQYF. Here the CDR3 DNA reads TGTGCCAGCTCTCGTGACATCCAAGAGACCCAGTACTTC.

The J gene is TRBJ1-6, the V gene TRBV7-6; 8 nucleotides agree with TRBD1. This CDR3 has 14 amino acids. The V gene's germline CDR1 is SGHVS and CDR2 FNYEAQ. V shed 4 bases and J 7 bases; nucleotides not matched to a gene: 3. The CDR3 bases are TGTGCCAGCAGCTCATGGGACAGGAATTCACCCCTCCACTTT. This sequence encodes CASSSWDRNSPLHF.

The chain couples TRBV28 to TRBJ2-1, with 8 bases fitting TRBD2. This CDR3 has 15 amino acids. Per the germline V gene, CDR1 is MDHEN and CDR2 is SYDVKM. The V segment lost 8 bases and the J segment 4 bases; nucleotides outside the gene matches: 10. The CDR3 nucleotides are TGTGCCAGCGTTCTAGGAGCGGGGGCGTACAATGAGCAGTTCTTC. This sequence encodes CASVLGAGAYNEQFF.

This clone was found a few times. The chain couples TRBV28 to TRBJ1-5; unclear D gene. V lost 5 bases, J lost 5 bases, and 4 bases lay in between. CDR3 length equals 11 residues. Germline CDR1 MDHEN, CDR2 SYDVKM. The CDR3 region is CASSSDQPQHF. DNA for the CDR3: TGTGCCAGCAGTAGTGATCAGCCCCAGCATTTT.

The chain combines TRBV6-5 with TRBJ2-4, with 10 positions matching TRBD1. V gave up 6 bases and J gave up 4 bases; unmatched junction bases: 3. This CDR3 comprises 14 residues. CDR1 is MNHEY, CDR2 SVGAGI, per germline. Written as DNA, the CDR3 is TGTGCCAGCAGAGGGACAGGGGCAAAAAACATTCAGTACTTC. Its translation is CASRGTGAKNIQYF.

The chain couples TRBV2 to TRBJ1-2; 7 nucleotides match TRBD1. Germline-derived CDR1 and CDR2 are SNHLY and FYNNEI. V was pared by 5 bases and J by 1 base, with 10 bases of the junction left unmatched. The CDR3 has 16 residues. CDR3 amino acids: CASSKTGQQFNYGYTF. CDR3 bases: TGTGCCAGCAGTAAGACGGGACAGCAATTTAACTATGGCTACACCTTC.

CDR3 sequence: CASSTPSPVPTGLKETQYF. The CDR3, as DNA: TGTGCCAGCAGCACCCCGTCCCCAGTCCCGACAGGACTAAAAGAGACCCAGTACTTC. This chain uses TRBV7-9 with TRBJ2-5; D tentatively fits TRBD1 or TRBD2 (6 bases each). Trimming pared 5 bases from V and 3 bases from J, leaving 28 bases between. Germline V gives CDR1 SEHNR, CDR2 FQNEAQ (reference sequence). The CDR3 is 19 amino acids.

V is TRBV7-2 and J is TRBJ1-2; D uncertain. The CDR3 consists of 11 residues. Per the germline V gene, CDR1 is SGHTA and CDR2 is FQGNSA. The V and J ends lost 5 bases and 2 bases respectively, with 3 bases between them. For the CDR3, the DNA is TGTGCCAGCAGCGAGAACTATGGCTACACCTTC. It codes for CASSENYGYTF.

The rearrangement links TRBV29-1 to TRBJ1-2; D may be TRBD1 (6 bases). Germline assignment: CDR1 SQVTM and CDR2 ANQGSEA. The CDR3 covers 16 residues. V gave up 0 bases and J gave up 2 bases, with 16 bases separating them. The chain's CDR3 is CSVEDRVGTLNYGYTF. Here the CDR3 DNA reads TGCAGCGTTGAAGATAGGGTGGGGACACTCAACTATGGCTACACCTTC.